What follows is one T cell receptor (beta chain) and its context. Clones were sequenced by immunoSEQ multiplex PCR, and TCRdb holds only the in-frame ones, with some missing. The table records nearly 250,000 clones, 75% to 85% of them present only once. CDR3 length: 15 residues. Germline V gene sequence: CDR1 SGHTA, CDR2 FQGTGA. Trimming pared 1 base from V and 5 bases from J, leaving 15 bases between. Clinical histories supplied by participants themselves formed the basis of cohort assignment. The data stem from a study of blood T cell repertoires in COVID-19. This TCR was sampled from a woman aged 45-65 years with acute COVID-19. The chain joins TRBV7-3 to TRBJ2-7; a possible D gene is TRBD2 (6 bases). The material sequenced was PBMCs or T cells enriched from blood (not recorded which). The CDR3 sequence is CASSLRGDLRDEQYF. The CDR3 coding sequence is TGTGCCAGCAGCTTAAGGGGGGATCTCCGGGACGAGCAGTACTTC. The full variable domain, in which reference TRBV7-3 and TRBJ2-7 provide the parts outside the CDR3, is GAGVSQTPSNKVTEKGKYVELRCDPISGHTALYWYRQSLGQGPEFLIYFQGTGAADDSGLPNDRFFAVRPEGSVSTLKIQRTERGDSAVYLCASSLRGDLRDEQYFGPGTRLTVT.